Listed below are T cell receptor beta chains from one sample, sequenced in a study of T cells after yellow fever vaccination. From the 5' RACE reads, TCRdb called clonotypes with MiXCR, one entry per CDR3 protein. The sample holds 610,000 or so distinct CDR3 sequences, roughly an eighth seen once. Sequencing was performed on PBMCs, taken on the day of the yellow fever booster vaccination. The origin of the receptors is a man aged 25 to 45 who received the YFV17D yellow fever vaccine. Each CDR3 is given with its conserved first and last residue. Fields, in order: J gene, D gene, clone size, CDR3 length, V gene, CDR3 protein, CDR3 DNA. A D gene is named only where the DNA matches it firmly. Not every row has a clone size; where given, it reads once, few, many or a size class.

TRBJ1-2 | . | . | 15 | TRBV6-5 | CASSYSRQLNYGYTF | TGTGCCAGCAGTTACTCGAGACAGTTAAACTATGGCTACACCTTC
TRBJ1-4 | . | few | 16 | TRBV2 | CASSDPEQSTGEKLFF | TGTGCCAGCAGTGATCCCGAACAGTCCACGGGTGAAAAACTGTTTTTT
TRBJ2-3 | TRBD1 | . | 16 | TRBV15 | CATSRDGAGGSDTQYF | TGTGCCACCAGCAGAGATGGAGCAGGGGGCTCAGATACGCAGTATTTT
TRBJ1-3 | . | . | 13 | TRBV27 | CASSWGIGNTIYF | TGTGCCAGCAGTTGGGGAATTGGAAACACCATATATTTT
TRBJ2-3 | TRBD2 | few | 16 | TRBV10-3 | CAISDGAGGPGDTQYF | TGTGCCATCAGTGATGGGGCGGGAGGGCCGGGAGATACGCAGTATTTT
TRBJ2-1 | . | few | 15 | TRBV6-4 | CASSESGGAAGEQFF | TGTGCCAGCAGTGAATCTGGGGGGGCAGCGGGTGAGCAGTTCTTC
TRBJ1-5 | . | many | 14 | TRBV5-1 | CASSLEPGNQPQHF | TGCGCCAGCAGCTTGGAGCCGGGCAATCAGCCCCAGCATTTT
TRBJ2-3 | . | few | 15 | TRBV5-1 | CASSLEGDPTDTQYF | TGCGCCAGCAGCTTGGAAGGCGATCCCACAGATACGCAGTATTTT
TRBJ2-5 | . | few | 14 | TRBV10-1 | CASSESGAPSAQYF | TGCGCCAGCAGTGAGTCCGGGGCCCCATCGGCCCAGTACTTC
TRBJ2-7 | . | few | 16 | TRBV20-1 | CSAPQRFKGGSYEQYF | TGCAGTGCCCCCCAAAGGTTTAAGGGTGGGTCCTACGAGCAGTACTTC
TRBJ2-1 | TRBD1 | . | 15 | TRBV2 | CASTYGQGDYNEQFF | TGTGCCAGTACGTATGGACAGGGGGATTACAATGAGCAGTTCTTC
TRBJ1-4 | . | few | 12 | TRBV15 | CATSRGKEKLFF | TGTGCCACCAGCAGAGGAAAAGAAAAACTGTTTTTT
TRBJ2-3 | TRBD2 | . | 15 | TRBV29-1 | CSSRVGTTSTDTQYF | TGCAGCTCCCGGGTGGGGACTACTAGCACAGATACGCAGTATTTT
TRBJ2-7 | TRBD1 | . | 16 | TRBV7-2 | CASSLAGTGGEYEQYF | TGTGCCAGCAGCTTGGCCGGGACAGGGGGCGAATACGAGCAGTACTTC
TRBJ2-7 | TRBD1 | few | 13 | TRBV2 | CASGDRAPYEQYF | TGTGCCAGCGGGGACAGGGCTCCCTACGAGCAGTACTTC
TRBJ1-1 | TRBD1 | few | 14 | TRBV12-3/TRBV12-4 | CASQRTGGRTEAFF | TGTGCCAGCCAACGGACAGGGGGAAGGACTGAAGCTTTCTTT
TRBJ2-3 | TRBD2 | . | 15 | TRBV20-1 | CSAVNSGRGTDTQYF | TGCAGTGCTGTTAATAGCGGGAGAGGGACAGATACGCAGTATTTT
TRBJ2-3 | . | many | 13 | TRBV4-2 | CASSQGLGTNGDF | TGTGCCAGCAGCCAAGGCCTAGGTACAAATGGCGATTTT
TRBJ2-1 | TRBD1 | . | 16 | TRBV7-2 | CASSLNPPGTGNEQFF | TGTGCCAGCAGCTTAAATCCCCCCGGGACAGGGAATGAGCAGTTCTTC
TRBJ2-1 | TRBD2 | many | 14 | TRBV7-9 | CASSLASGSNEQFF | TGTGCCAGCAGTTTAGCTAGCGGGAGTAATGAGCAGTTCTTC
TRBJ2-3 | TRBD2 | . | 17 | TRBV7-2 | CASSLTLAGVKADTQYF | TGTGCCAGCAGCTTAACGCTAGCGGGAGTTAAAGCAGATACGCAGTATTTT
TRBJ2-7 | TRBD1 | . | 14 | TRBV5-4 | CASSMRTGGHEQYF | TGTGCCAGCAGCATGAGGACAGGGGGCCACGAGCAGTACTTC
TRBJ2-1 | . | . | 16 | TRBV7-8 | CASSSVQGLRVIEQFF | TGTGCCAGCAGCTCGGTACAGGGACTACGGGTTATTGAGCAGTTCTTC
TRBJ2-1 | . | . | 15 | TRBV5-6 | CASSPRDSNYNEQFF | TGTGCCAGCAGCCCCCGAGACAGCAATTACAATGAGCAGTTCTTC
TRBJ2-7 | TRBD2 | . | 14 | TRBV7-2 | CASGHGGRAHEQYF | TGTGCCAGCGGGCACGGCGGGAGGGCCCACGAGCAGTACTTC